The rows below give T cell receptor beta chains drawn from one sample of a study of shared clonotypes between healthy human individuals. Profiled with immunoSEQ multiplex PCR; TCRdb holds only in-frame clones, not every one. The sample has 2 million to 2.5 million clones, about 94% seen once. The source material was naive CD4+ T cells sorted from blood. The receptors originated from a man aged 18 to 29 in good health. Both conserved end residues are part of each CDR3. Fields, in order: clone size, J gene, D gene, V gene, CDR3 protein, CDR3 DNA. The D gene is left open where the match is weak. Size tells how often a clone was seen (once, few, many) or the class of an expanded clone, and some rows leave it out.

few,TRBJ2-5,NA,TRBV18,CASSPLAAETQYF,TGTGCCAGCTCACCCCTCGCAGCAGAGACCCAGTACTTC
NA,TRBJ2-7,NA,TRBV28,CASSLRAGTYEQYF,TGTGCCAGCAGTTTAAGGGCAGGAACCTACGAGCAGTACTTC
NA,TRBJ1-1,NA,TRBV27,CASSVGSHGTEAFF,TGTGCCAGCAGCGTGGGGTCCCATGGCACTGAAGCTTTCTTT
once,TRBJ2-5,NA,TRBV20-1,CSARPQETQYF,TGCAGTGCTAGACCGCAAGAGACCCAGTACTTC
NA,TRBJ2-7,NA,TRBV11-3,CASSQRGRDYEQYF,TGTGCCAGCAGCCAACGGGGACGGGACTACGAGCAGTACTTC
NA,TRBJ1-1,NA,TRBV18,CASSLRPMNTEAFF,TGTGCCAGCTCGCTTAGACCGATGAACACTGAAGCTTTCTTT
NA,TRBJ2-2,TRBD1,TRBV19,CASSIEGQGNTGELFF,TGTGCCAGTAGTATAGAGGGACAGGGCAACACCGGGGAGCTGTTTTTT
NA,TRBJ1-6,NA,TRBV7-2,CASSPTGNSYNSPLHF,TGTGCCAGCAGTCCCACGGGAAACTCCTATAATTCACCCCTCCACTTT
NA,TRBJ2-1,NA,TRBV11-2,CASSLKGNEQFF,TGTGCCAGCAGTTTAAAAGGGAATGAGCAGTTCTTC
NA,TRBJ1-4,NA,TRBV18,CASSRSGNEKLFF,TGTGCCAGCTCCCGCTCAGGAAATGAAAAACTGTTTTTT
NA,TRBJ1-4,TRBD1,TRBV5-1,CASRDRAGEKLFF,TGCGCCAGCCGGGACAGGGCTGGTGAAAAACTGTTTTTT
NA,TRBJ1-1,TRBD1,TRBV7-8,CASSWGQSEAFF,TGTGCCAGCAGCTGGGGACAGTCTGAAGCTTTCTTT
NA,TRBJ1-1,NA,TRBV11-2,CASSPGRAADTEAFF,TGTGCCAGCAGCCCAGGTAGGGCGGCGGACACTGAAGCTTTCTTT
NA,TRBJ1-1,NA,TRBV28,CASTVAGLGNTEAFF,TGTGCCAGCACCGTTGCGGGCCTGGGGAACACTGAAGCTTTCTTT
NA,TRBJ1-3,NA,TRBV19,CASKTSSGSGNTIYF,TGTGCCAGTAAGACAAGCTCGGGCTCTGGAAACACCATATATTTT
NA,TRBJ1-5,NA,TRBV5-6,CASSQTGVNQPQHF,TGTGCCAGCAGCCAGACAGGTGTCAATCAGCCCCAGCATTTT
once,TRBJ2-6,NA,TRBV10-1,CASSESRAGANVLTF,TGCGCCAGCAGTGAGTCCCGAGCTGGGGCCAACGTCCTGACTTTC
NA,TRBJ2-3,NA,TRBV4-1,CASSQGGRGARLDTQYF,TGCGCCAGCAGCCAAGGAGGACGGGGGGCTCGGTTAGATACGCAGTATTTT
NA,TRBJ2-5,TRBD1,TRBV9,CASSSRTGKETQYF,TGTGCCAGCAGCTCCCGGACAGGAAAAGAGACCCAGTACTTC
NA,TRBJ2-2,TRBD1,TRBV18,CASSPPGQQNTGELFF,TGTGCCAGCTCACCTCCGGGACAGCAAAACACCGGGGAGCTGTTTTTT
NA,TRBJ2-2,NA,TRBV10-3,CAISSIGFSGELFF,TGTGCCATCAGTAGTATAGGGTTTTCCGGGGAGCTGTTTTTT
NA,TRBJ1-3,NA,TRBV5-1,CASSLDRSSSGNTIYF,TGCGCCAGCAGCTTGGATAGGTCGAGCTCTGGAAACACCATATATTTT
NA,TRBJ2-1,TRBD2,TRBV2,CASTLAESSYNEQFF,TGTGCCAGCACCCTAGCGGAAAGCTCCTACAATGAGCAGTTCTTC
NA,TRBJ2-7,NA,TRBV6-6,CASSQQDGTQYF,TGTGCCAGCAGTCAACAGGACGGTACGCAGTACTTC
NA,TRBJ2-7,TRBD1,TRBV19,CASSSNRDSITYEQYF,TGTGCCAGTAGTTCAAACCGGGACAGTATAACCTACGAGCAGTACTTC
once,TRBJ2-5,NA,TRBV7-2,CASSLGTRGQETQYF,TGTGCCAGCAGCTTAGGGACCAGGGGCCAAGAGACCCAGTACTTC
NA,TRBJ1-1,NA,TRBV30,CAWLKWEGNTEAFF,TGTGCCTGGCTGAAATGGGAGGGGAACACTGAAGCTTTCTTT
NA,TRBJ2-1,TRBD2,TRBV9,CASSVEWGRAFLAYNEQFF,TGTGCCAGCAGCGTAGAATGGGGGAGGGCATTCCTGGCCTACAATGAGCAGTTCTTC
NA,TRBJ2-7,NA,TRBV6-6,CASSYSVGEQYF,TGTGCCAGCAGTTACTCCGTGGGCGAGCAGTACTTC
NA,TRBJ1-4,TRBD1,TRBV5-1,CASRATGGATNEKLFF,TGCGCCAGCAGGGCCACAGGGGGCGCAACTAATGAAAAACTGTTTTTT
NA,TRBJ1-5,NA,TRBV18,CASSPHPNQPQHF,TGTGCCAGCTCGCCGCACCCTAATCAGCCCCAGCATTTT
NA,TRBJ2-7,TRBD1,TRBV7-9,CASSHVRDRVALYF,TGTGCCAGCAGCCACGTGCGGGACAGGGTGGCATTGTACTTC
NA,TRBJ2-5,NA,TRBV30,CAWRARETQYF,TGTGCCTGGAGAGCGAGAGAGACCCAGTACTTC
NA,TRBJ2-7,NA,TRBV6-5,CASSYSQPFSYEQYF,TGTGCCAGCAGTTACAGCCAGCCCTTCTCCTACGAGCAGTACTTC
NA,TRBJ2-7,NA,TRBV30,CAWSPAYEQYF,TGTGCCTGGAGTCCAGCCTACGAGCAGTACTTC
NA,TRBJ1-5,NA,TRBV1,CTRQPPRCLPGNQPQHF,TGCACCAGACAACCCCCCCGGTGCTTACCGGGGAATCAGCCCCAGCATTTT
NA,TRBJ1-4,NA,TRBV5-6,CASSLQGTNEKLFF,TGTGCCAGCAGCTTACAGGGCACTAATGAAAAACTGTTTTTT
NA,TRBJ1-4,NA,TRBV18,CASSPHPPATNEKLFF,TGTGCCAGCTCACCACATCCTCCAGCAACTAATGAAAAACTGTTTTTT
NA,TRBJ1-3,TRBD1,TRBV19,CASWDRAAGNTIYF,TGTGCCAGTTGGGACAGGGCGGCTGGAAACACCATATATTTT
NA,TRBJ1-1,TRBD1,TRBV6-5,CASSATGVSTEAFF,TGTGCCAGCAGTGCGACAGGGGTATCCACTGAAGCTTTCTTT
NA,TRBJ1-4,TRBD1,TRBV10-3,CAIKGASEKLFF,TGTGCCATCAAGGGGGCTAGTGAAAAACTGTTTTTT
NA,TRBJ1-4,NA,TRBV2,CATRTDEKLFF,TGTGCCACCAGGACAGATGAAAAACTGTTTTTT
NA,TRBJ1-5,NA,TRBV5-6,CASSLAAATSNQPQHF,TGTGCCAGCAGCTTGGCGGCAGCGACTAGCAATCAGCCCCAGCATTTT
NA,TRBJ2-1,TRBD1,TRBV7-8,CASSLQGISLISKGEQFF,TGTGCCAGCAGTCTACAGGGGATTTCACTAATATCGAAAGGTGAGCAGTTCTTC
NA,TRBJ1-2,TRBD1,TRBV28,CASSFRQGYGYTF,TGTGCCAGCAGTTTCCGACAGGGGTATGGCTACACCTTC
NA,TRBJ1-6,NA,TRBV30,CAWKAIRDFSSYNSPLHF,TGTGCCTGGAAGGCAATCCGGGACTTCAGCTCCTATAATTCACCCCTCCACTTT
NA,TRBJ2-1,NA,TRBV5-1,CASSFAGSSYNEQFF,TGCGCCAGCAGCTTCGCCGGCAGCTCCTACAATGAGCAGTTCTTC
NA,TRBJ1-4,NA,TRBV6-1,CASSARGAATNEKLFF,TGTGCCAGCAGTGCCAGGGGAGCGGCAACTAATGAAAAACTGTTTTTT
NA,TRBJ1-3,TRBD1,TRBV7-8,CASSPTGQGLLAGNTIYF,TGTGCCAGCAGCCCCACGGGACAGGGACTCCTGGCGGGAAACACCATATATTTT
NA,TRBJ2-5,TRBD1,TRBV7-9,CASSFGQVPIETQYF,TGTGCCAGCAGCTTCGGACAGGTTCCGATCGAGACCCAGTACTTC
NA,TRBJ1-2,NA,TRBV19,CASSMFGNYGYTF,TGTGCCAGTAGTATGTTCGGGAACTATGGCTACACCTTC
NA,TRBJ1-6,NA,TRBV29-1,CSVQALLDSPLHF,TGCAGCGTGCAGGCGTTACTTGATTCACCCCTCCACTTT
once,TRBJ1-1,NA,TRBV6-6,CASSRWGTNTEAFF,TGTGCCAGCAGCCGGTGGGGGACGAACACTGAAGCTTTCTTT
NA,TRBJ1-1,NA,TRBV5-4,CASSSLTTGLNTEAFF,TGTGCCAGCAGCTCCTTGACGACAGGATTGAACACTGAAGCTTTCTTT
NA,TRBJ2-1,TRBD2,TRBV19,CASSIGPKLAGRQFF,TGTGCCAGTAGTATAGGGCCGAAACTAGCGGGAAGGCAGTTCTTC
NA,TRBJ2-7,NA,TRBV20-1,CSAQGMDEQYF,TGCAGTGCTCAGGGGATGGACGAGCAGTACTTC